The sequence of this T cell receptor (beta chain) was determined in a study of blood T cell repertoires in COVID-19. Using immunoSEQ multiplex PCR, the repertoire was profiled, and TCRdb retains in-frame clones only, with some absent. The table shows roughly 200,000 clones, with about 87% occurring only once. The sample holds a few counts of this clone. The source of this sequence is a young man who had recovered from COVID-19. What was sequenced was PBMCs or T cells enriched from blood (not recorded which).

CDR3 region: CASSGSGGDNEQFF. CDR3 sequence (DNA): TGCGCCAGCAGTGGTAGCGGGGGGGACAATGAGCAGTTCTTC. The chain couples TRBV10-2 to TRBJ2-1, with 11 bases aligning to TRBD2. The J segment lost 5 bases and the V segment lost 4 bases, leaving 1 base of the junction unmatched. The germline gives CDR1 WSHSY, CDR2 SAAADI. The length of the CDR3 is 14 residues.